The 21 T cell receptor beta chains below all came from one sample that was sequenced in a study of tumor-infiltrating lymphocytes in primary liver carcinoma. Blood RNA was derived from unsorted whole blood, and germline DNA was extracted too. With roughly 500 ng total RNA as template and a constant-region primer, TCR beta cDNA was made. The TCR beta library was amplified through three nested multiplex PCR rounds in a modified ARM-PCR procedure. Two initial PCR rounds of around 10 cycles each paired TRBV1-TRBV30 forward primers with a C-beta reverse primer. TCRdb re-derived calls from the multiplex PCR reads in MiXCR, one entry per CDR3 protein. The sample lists 310,000 or so distinct CDR3 sequences; nearly 60% were seen once. What was sequenced was peripheral blood. The receptors derive from a woman aged 25 to 39 with primary liver carcinoma and hepatitis B virus infection.

On this clonotype itself: A single base separates this from a much larger clone, so it may be a read error. The chain has TRBV10-3 and TRBJ2-1; D might be TRBD2 (6 bases). Germline CDR1 is ENHRY and CDR2 is SYGVKD. CDR3 length equals 13 residues. The germline V and J ends were trimmed by 6 bases and 8 bases, with 14 bases remaining between them. Here the CDR3 reads CAIRLTGEDEQFF. The CDR3, as DNA: TGTGCCATCAGACTAACGGGAGAAGATGAGCAGTTCTTC.

This clonotype was seen many times. The chain has TRBV6-5 and TRBJ1-1; no reliable D call. Trimming removed 7 bases at V and 2 bases at J, with 11 bases between. The CDR3 consists of 13 residues. Germline V gene sequence: CDR1 MNHEY, CDR2 SVGAGI. CDR3 residues: CASISSENTEAFF. CDR3 DNA sequence: TGTGCCAGCATTAGTTCAGAAAACACTGAAGCTTTCTTT.

The genes are TRBV11-3 and TRBJ2-1, with 12 bases matching TRBD2. Germline CDR1 reads SGHNT; CDR2 reads YENEEA. V gave up 8 bases and J gave up 3 bases; unmatched junction bases: 8. The CDR3 is 16 amino acids. The DNA of the CDR3 is TGTGCCAGCTACCCACTAGCGGGAGGAGACTACAATGAGCAGTTCTTC. Its protein is CASYPLAGGDYNEQFF.

The rearrangement joins TRBV5-6 to TRBJ2-4; D possibly corresponds to TRBD2 (6 bases). The V gene's germline CDR1 is SGHDT and CDR2 YYEEEE. The CDR3 contains 14 residues. V was trimmed by 0 bases and J by 8 bases, leaving 12 bases between them. The CDR3 here is CASSLASPGDIQYF. For the CDR3, the DNA is TGTGCCAGCAGCTTGGCCAGCCCGGGGGACATTCAGTACTTC.

On this clonotype itself: A junction boundary mismatches the germline segment, possibly from a read error. This rearrangement joins TRBV5-4 to TRBJ2-3; 7 bases align to TRBD1. CDR1 and CDR2 (germline): SGHNT, YYREEE (reference sequence). This CDR3 comprises 15 residues. CDR3: CASSSTTGSRYTRYF. DNA for the CDR3: TGTGCCAGCAGCTCTACGACAGGGAGCCGATATACGCGGTATTTT.

This clonotype came up a few times. The chain couples TRBV19 to TRBJ2-5; possibly TRBD2 for D (5 bases). Trimming stripped 3 bases from V and 10 bases from J, with 15 bases between. This CDR3 is 13 amino acids long. The germline V gene encodes CDR1 LNHDA and CDR2 SQIVND (reference sequence). This CDR3 is CASSMMATGNQYF. The CDR3, as DNA: TGTGCCAGTAGTATGATGGCAACGGGAAACCAGTACTTC. Based on the CDR3 plus reference TRBV19 and TRBJ2-5, the full variable domain is DGGITQSPKYLFRKEGQNVTLSCEQNLNHDAMYWYRQDPGQGLRLIYYSQIVNDFQKGDIAEGYSVSREKKESFPLTVTSAQKNPTAFYLCASSMMATGNQYFGPGTRLLVL.

On this clonotype itself: A much larger clone sits a single nucleotide away, making a read error possible. CDR3 sequence: CASSQDWREGCYNEQFF. CDR3 sequence (DNA): TGCGCCAGCAGCCAAGATTGGCGGGAGGGCTGCTACAATGAGCAGTTCTTC. This sequence joins TRBV4-3 and TRBJ2-1; 9 bases map to TRBD2. This CDR3 region has 17 residues. Germline V lookup: CDR1 LGHNA, CDR2 YSLEER. Trimming at V came to 0 bases and at J to 3 bases, leaving 6 bases not matched to a gene.

As for this clonotype: An end of the junction does not agree with germline; a read error may underlie this. The chain joins TRBV6-5 to TRBJ2-2; perhaps TRBD2 as D (5 bases). This CDR3 comprises 14 residues. Germline lookup yields CDR1 MNHEY and CDR2 SVGAGI. The CDR3 protein is CASTPDLNTGELYF. In DNA form, the CDR3 reads TGTGCCAGCACCCCGGACTTAAACACCGGGGAGCTGTATTTT.

On this clonotype itself: Since a much larger clone is just one base distant, this may be a read error. The V and J genes are TRBV4-3 and TRBJ2-1; 8 bases agree with TRBD2. This CDR3 has 18 amino acids. The germline CDR1 and CDR2 sequences are LGHNA and YSLEER. Losses at the gene ends were 0 bases for V and 9 bases for J; bases not matched to a gene: 16. CDR3 sequence (DNA): TGCGCCAGCAGCCAAGATTGGAGACCCCGTTTAGCGGGATCTGAGCAGTTCTTC. Protein product: CASSQDWRPRLAGSEQFF.

The chain uses TRBV29-1 and TRBJ2-7; TRBD1 aligns across 7 bases. The CDR3 runs 15 residues. The V gene's germline CDR1 is SQVTM and CDR2 ANQGSEA. Trimming took 0 bases from V and 10 from J; bases not matched to a gene: 15. CDR3 in amino acids: CSVEDMTGPGGRQYF. CDR3 bases: TGCAGCGTTGAAGACATGACAGGGCCCGGTGGACGACAGTACTTC.

The chain has TRBV29-1 and TRBJ2-5; D might be TRBD1 or TRBD2, each matching 5 bases. V was cut by 0 bases and J by 4 bases, with 15 bases left in between. Germline V gene sequence: CDR1 SQVTM, CDR2 ANQGSEA. The CDR3 spans 15 residues. The chain's CDR3 is CSVEDHPGRGETQYF. The CDR3 DNA is TGCAGCGTTGAAGATCATCCGGGAAGGGGAGAGACCCAGTACTTC.

With regard to this clonotype: A single base separates this from a much larger clone, so it may be a read error. This chain links TRBV29-1 with TRBJ2-5; perhaps D is TRBD1 or TRBD2 (5 bases each). The V gene's germline CDR1 is SQVTM and CDR2 ANQGSEA. This CDR3 spans 15 amino acids. The CDR3 DNA reads TGCAACGTTGAAGTCTTCGGAGGCAGGGCGGAGACCCAGTACTTC. As protein: CNVEVFGGRAETQYF.

This clonotype came up a few times. The chain employs TRBV12-3 or TRBV12-4 and TRBJ2-3; 8 nucleotides align to TRBD1. V shed 6 bases and J 3 bases; nucleotides not matched to a gene: 8. This CDR3 region has 15 residues. CDR3 nucleotide sequence: TGTGCCAGCAGCCTCATCAGGGGGCAAACAGATACGCAGTATTTT. Amino acid sequence: CASSLIRGQTDTQYF.

This clonotype occurred many times. The chain joins TRBV12-3 or TRBV12-4 to TRBJ1-5; maybe TRBD1 (6 bases). Trimming cost V 6 bases and J 5 bases, with 8 bases left between them. CDR3 length: 12 residues. Here the CDR3 reads CASSRGYQPQHF. CDR3 nucleotides: TGTGCCAGCAGCAGGGGATATCAGCCCCAGCATTTT.

This clonotype came up once. Its ends do not fully match the called genes, so a read error is possible. The V gene is TRBV28, the J gene TRBJ2-5; D gene unclear. This CDR3 has 15 amino acids. Germline CDR1 reads MDHEN; CDR2 reads SYDVKM. The CDR3 sequence is CTSTRISLPIETQYF. The CDR3 DNA reads TGTACCAGCACCCGGATCTCACTCCCCATAGAGACCCAGTACTTC. Full variable domain (remainder filled in from reference TRBV28 and TRBJ2-5): DVKVTQSSRYLVKRTGEKVFLECVQDMDHENMFWYRQDPGLGLRLIYFSYDVKMKEKGDIPEGYSVSREKKERFSLILESASTNQTSMYLCTSTRISLPIETQYFGPGTRLLVL.

This clonotype was seen at least ten times. The chain recombines TRBV11-2 with TRBJ1-2, with 9 bases lining up with TRBD1. V lost 5 bases, J lost 8 bases, and 6 bases stayed unmatched. Germline V gives CDR1 SGHAT, CDR2 FQNNGV. This CDR3 region has 13 residues. In DNA form, the CDR3 reads TGTGCCAGCAGCCCGGGACAGGGAGACGGCTACACCTTC. Protein sequence: CASSPGQGDGYTF.

Points on this clonotype: The junction departs from germline at one end; a sequencing error may be responsible. The chain is built from TRBV28 and TRBJ1-2; TRBD1 aligns across 8 bases. The CDR3 has 13 amino acids. Germline V gives CDR1 MDHEN, CDR2 SYDVKM. CDR3 nucleotide sequence: TGCGCCAGCAGTCCCCGGACAGGGCTAAGCTACACCTTC. Translated, it gives CASSPRTGLSYTF.

In regard to this clonotype: A much bigger clone sits one base away, suggesting this may be a read error. The chain couples TRBV4-1 to TRBJ2-3, with D perhaps TRBD1 or TRBD2 (5 bases each). The CDR3 has 16 residues. CDR1 and CDR2 from the germline V gene are MGHRA and YSYEKL. The V end was cut by 5 bases, the J end by 3 bases, with 18 bases between. In DNA form, the CDR3 reads TGCGCCAGCAGCTCCGGGGCAGGGTGGAGGACAGATACGCAGTATTTT. This sequence encodes CASSSGAGWRTDTQYF.

V usage is TRBV2 and J usage is TRBJ2-1; perhaps TRBD2 as D (6 bases). V lost 6 bases, J lost 5 bases, and 11 bases lay in between. CDR3 size: 13 residues. Germline V lookup: CDR1 SNHLY, CDR2 FYNNEI. This CDR3 is CASSRDWDNEQFF. CDR3 bases: TGTGCCAGCAGCCGGGACTGGGACAATGAGCAGTTCTTC.

In regard to this clonotype: A much larger clonotype is one base distant, so this may be a read error. This chain uses TRBV4-3 with TRBJ2-5; D unresolved. This CDR3 is 15 amino acids long. Trimming removed 0 bases at V and 8 bases at J, with 16 bases between. From germline, CDR1 is LGHNA and CDR2 YSLEER. CDR3 in DNA: TGCGCCAGCAGCCAAGATCGGAGCAGCAGGTCCACCCAGTACTTC. Residues: CASSQDRSSRSTQYF.

This clonotype was seen ten or more times. The J gene is TRBJ2-7, the V gene TRBV11-1; possibly TRBD1 for D (7 bases). Germline V CDR1 and CDR2: SGHAT, FQDESV (reference sequence). The V end lost 3 bases, the J end lost 6 bases, and 15 bases lay between the germline ends. The CDR3 extends over 14 amino acids. CDR3 DNA: TGTGCCAGCAGCTTGGCGGCAGGGGGGATCGAGCAGTACTTC. Translating gives CASSLAAGGIEQYF.